Presented here are 18 T cell receptor beta chains from one specimen sequenced in a study of cytomegalovirus exposure and HLA in healthy donors. 13 Jbeta primers and 60 Vbeta primers were used for the PCR. The method was immunoSEQ multiplex PCR; TCRdb's version includes in-frame clones alone and lacks a portion of them. The sample holds 85,000 to 90,000 clones, around 74% seen once. Sequencing was performed on PBMCs. These receptors originate from a young man in good health and CMV-seropositive.

CDR3 sequence: CASNRGVTGYGYTF. CDR3 sequence (DNA): TGTGCCAGTAATCGTGGCGTGACAGGCTATGGCTACACCTTC. The chain employs TRBV19 and TRBJ1-2; D is perhaps TRBD1 (6 bases). Trimming took 7 bases from V and 4 from J, leaving 16 bases between them. This CDR3 contains 14 residues. Germline lookup yields CDR1 LNHDA and CDR2 SQIVND (reference sequence).

This rearrangement joins TRBV27 to TRBJ1-2; possibly TRBD1 for D (6 bases). V was trimmed by 5 bases and J by 4 bases, leaving 20 bases between them. This CDR3 contains 16 residues. Germline CDR1 and CDR2: MNHEY and SMNVEV (reference sequence). The CDR3, as DNA: TGTGCCAGCAGTGTACGACCGGGACGGACAGTCTATGGCTACACCTTC. Residues: CASSVRPGRTVYGYTF.

V usage is TRBV6-1 and J usage is TRBJ2-7; 8 bases are shared with TRBD1. The germline V gene encodes CDR1 MNHNS and CDR2 SASEGT. V lost 4 bases to trimming and J lost 6 bases; unmatched junction nucleotides: 5. The CDR3 length is 13 residues. The CDR3 nucleotides read TGTGCCAGCAGTGGACAGGGGAAGTTCGAGCAGTACTTC. Translation gives CASSGQGKFEQYF.

This clone was counted between two and nine times. The chain carries TRBV19 and TRBJ1-5, with a tentative D call TRBD1 (5 bases). The CDR3 totals 14 residues. CDR1 and CDR2 from the germline V gene are LNHDA and SQIVND (reference sequence). Trimming left V 0 bases short and J 5 bases short, with 8 bases between. The CDR3 DNA sequence: TGTGCCAGTAGTATAGACAGGGTTTATCAGCCCCAGCATTTT. Protein: CASSIDRVYQPQHF.

The gene calls are TRBV12-5 and TRBJ2-1; 9 nucleotides line up with TRBD2. The CDR3 is made up of 21 amino acids. The ends lost 0 bases at V and 0 bases at J; junction bases unmatched: 15. From germline, CDR1 is LGHNT and CDR2 FRNRAP. The CDR3 DNA reads TGTGCTAGTGGTTTGGTAGGGCTAGCGGGGTTTCTGAGAGGCTCCTACAATGAGCAGTTCTTC. It specifies CASGLVGLAGFLRGSYNEQFF.

The V and J genes are TRBV19 and TRBJ1-5, with 7 bases aligning to TRBD1. The V and J ends lost 8 bases and 7 bases, in that order; junction bases with no gene match: 8. CDR3 length: 13 amino acids. Per germline, CDR1 LNHDA and CDR2 SQIVND (reference sequence). The CDR3 region has the DNA TGTGCCAGTGGGGGTACAGGGGTGCAGCCCCAGCATTTT. Amino acid sequence: CASGGTGVQPQHF.

The J gene is TRBJ2-5, the V gene TRBV9, with a possible D match to TRBD1 (6 bases). CDR3 length: 16 residues. Trimming shortened V by 0 bases and J by 5 bases, and 17 bases separated the two germline ends. Germline CDR1 and CDR2: SGDLS and YYNGEE. CDR3 loop: CASSVAGQGSYETQYF. The CDR3 DNA sequence: TGTGCCAGCAGCGTAGCAGGTCAGGGGAGTTATGAGACCCAGTACTTC. Complete variable domain (other parts from reference TRBV9 and TRBJ2-5): DSGVTQTPKHLITATGQRVTLRCSPRSGDLSVYWYQQSLDQGLQFLIQYYNGEERAKGNILERFSAQQFPDLHSELNLSSLELGDSALYFCASSVAGQGSYETQYFGPGTRLLVL.

CDR3 nucleotides: TGTGCCAGCAGCTTAAACGGTTATGAGCAGTTCTTC. This sequence encodes CASSLNGYEQFF. The V and J genes are TRBV7-3 and TRBJ2-1, with D uncertain. CDR3 length equals 12 residues. Germline lookup yields CDR1 SGHTA and CDR2 FQGTGA. V gave up 1 base and J gave up 8 bases, with 6 bases separating them.

The chain uses TRBV27 and TRBJ1-1, with TRBD1 identical over 8 bases. V lost 0 bases to trimming and J lost 2 bases; unmatched junction nucleotides: 5. CDR1 and CDR2 from the germline V gene are MNHEY and SMNVEV (reference sequence). This CDR3 comprises 16 residues. For the CDR3, the DNA is TGTGCCAGCAGTTTATCGGACAGGGAACTAAACACTGAAGCTTTCTTT. Its translation: CASSLSDRELNTEAFF.

The J gene is TRBJ2-2, the V gene TRBV4-2, with TRBD2 as a possible D gene (5 bases). The length of the CDR3 is 16 residues. V lost 0 bases and J 1 base, leaving 9 bases between the germline ends. Per the germline V gene, CDR1 is LGHNA and CDR2 is YNFKEQ. Here the CDR3 reads CASSQEVAGNTGELFF. The CDR3 region has the DNA TGTGCCAGCAGCCAAGAGGTGGCGGGGAACACCGGGGAGCTGTTTTTT.

This clone was found a few times. J is TRBJ2-7 and V is TRBV6-6; D may be TRBD1 (6 bases). Germline loops: CDR1 MNHNY, CDR2 SVGAGI (reference sequence). The length of the CDR3 is 14 residues. Trimming removed 5 bases at V and 7 bases at J, with 18 bases between. CDR3 DNA sequence: TGTGCCAGCAGTCCAATACAGGGTATTGGGGAGCAGTACTTC. Protein: CASSPIQGIGEQYF.

The genes are TRBV6-1 and TRBJ1-5; 7 nucleotides align to TRBD1. The CDR3 has 15 amino acids. Losses at the gene ends were 7 bases for V and 0 bases for J; bases not matched to a gene: 6. The germline CDR1 and CDR2 sequences are MNHNS and SASEGT. CDR3 residues: CASKGQAISNQPQHF. Here the CDR3 DNA reads TGTGCCAGCAAAGGACAGGCAATTAGCAATCAGCCCCAGCATTTT.

This chain connects TRBV11-1 to TRBJ1-4; D is possibly TRBD1 (5 bases). The germline CDR1 and CDR2 sequences are SGHAT and FQDESV (reference sequence). V lost 3 bases, J lost 0 bases, and 8 bases lay in between. This CDR3 has 15 residues. The CDR3 coding sequence is TGTGCCAGCAGCTTCAGGGCAGCAACTAATGAAAAACTGTTTTTT. It is translated as CASSFRAATNEKLFF.

The gene calls are TRBV5-1 and TRBJ2-5; tentatively, D is TRBD1 (6 bases). The CDR3 extends over 15 amino acids. Germline-derived CDR1 and CDR2 are SGHRS and YFSETQ. V was trimmed by 5 bases and J by 5 bases, leaving 19 bases between them. The CDR3 bases are TGCGCCAGCAGTGTAGGCAACCAGGGGCCGGAGACCCAGTACTTC. Protein: CASSVGNQGPETQYF.

The chain links TRBV13 to TRBJ2-1, with 9 positions matching TRBD2. The V and J ends lost 2 bases and 7 bases, in that order; junction bases with no gene match: 9. Germline V CDR1 and CDR2: PRHDT, FYEKMQ (reference sequence). This CDR3 has 16 amino acids. CDR3 amino acids: CASSLLRGGQLNEQFF. The CDR3, as DNA: TGTGCCAGCAGCTTACTGCGGGGGGGCCAATTAAATGAGCAGTTCTTC.

This clone was observed a handful of times. The gene calls are TRBV4-2 and TRBJ2-6; 8 bases are a match to TRBD1. Unmatched junction bases numbered 8, after V lost 7 bases and J lost 0 bases. CDR1 and CDR2 from the germline V gene are LGHNA and YNFKEQ. The CDR3 is 17 residues long. In DNA, the CDR3 is TGTGCCAGCACCCTGACAGGGGTTCGCTCTGGGGCCAACGTCCTGACTTTC. It encodes CASTLTGVRSGANVLTF.

The chain links TRBV11-3 to TRBJ1-1, with 7 bases lining up with TRBD1. The V gene end was trimmed by 5 bases and the J gene end by 4 bases; junction bases not matched to a gene: 4. CDR1 is SGHNT, CDR2 YENEEA, per germline. This CDR3 region has 13 residues. In DNA, the CDR3 is TGTGCCAGCAGCGTTTCAGGGGGCACTGAAGCTTTCTTT. Encoded protein: CASSVSGGTEAFF.

The gene calls are TRBV9 and TRBJ1-2; possible D gene TRBD1, 5 bases. CDR1 and CDR2 from the germline V gene are SGDLS and YYNGEE. V was shortened by 0 bases and J by 5 bases, with 8 bases between the two germline ends. The CDR3 sequence is 13 residues long. CDR3 sequence reads: CASSVGQGYGYTF. As DNA, the CDR3 is TGTGCCAGCAGCGTAGGGCAGGGATATGGCTACACCTTC.